Presented here are 22 T cell receptor beta chains from one specimen sequenced in a study of blood T cell repertoires in COVID-19. Produced via immunoSEQ multiplex PCR; TCRdb's table is partial and in-frame only. The sample consists of about 160,000 clones, about 88% of them appearing once. Material for sequencing was peripheral blood. All receptors come from a woman older than 75 with acute or convalescent COVID-19.

The V and J genes are TRBV5-1 and TRBJ1-1, with TRBD1 matching 7 bases. Unmatched junction bases numbered 12, after V lost 3 bases and J lost 1 base. Germline lookup yields CDR1 SGHRS and CDR2 YFSETQ. This CDR3 has 17 residues. The CDR3 sequence: CASSWGQMIRTNTEAFF. The CDR3 region has the DNA TGCGCCAGCAGCTGGGGACAGATGATCCGAACGAACACTGAAGCTTTCTTT.

This chain uses TRBV28 with TRBJ2-1, with D tentatively TRBD2 (6 bases). V lost 5 bases, J lost 1 base, and 15 bases lay in between. The CDR3 covers 16 residues. The germline V gene has CDR1 MDHEN and CDR2 SYDVKM. The CDR3 sequence: CASSGSDYPSYNEQFF. The CDR3, as DNA: TGTGCCAGCAGTGGGTCGGACTACCCTTCCTACAATGAGCAGTTCTTC.

The J gene is TRBJ1-4, the V gene TRBV24-1; a weak D match, TRBD1 (5 bases). The germline V and J ends were trimmed by 2 bases and 7 bases, with 13 bases remaining between them. This CDR3 spans 15 amino acids. Germline V gene data show CDR1 as KGHDR and CDR2 as SFDVKD. The CDR3: CATSDSQALVEKLFF. The CDR3 nucleotides read TGTGCCACCAGTGATTCACAGGCGCTAGTTGAAAAACTGTTTTTT.

The rearrangement links TRBV5-1 to TRBJ1-4, with unresolved D. This CDR3 contains 16 residues. Germline V lookup: CDR1 SGHRS, CDR2 YFSETQ. Trimming took 2 bases from V and 0 from J, leaving 11 bases between them. The chain's CDR3 is CASSFGFGATNEKLFF. In DNA form, the CDR3 reads TGCGCCAGCAGCTTTGGTTTCGGTGCAACTAATGAAAAACTGTTTTTT.

The rearrangement joins TRBV25-1 to TRBJ1-1; D call uncertain. V lost 1 base to trimming and J lost 1 base, with 7 bases between them. The CDR3 is made up of 14 amino acids. The germline gives CDR1 MGHDK, CDR2 SYGVNS. CDR3 in amino acids: CASSEWAENTEAFF. DNA of the CDR3: TGTGCCAGCAGTGAATGGGCAGAGAACACTGAAGCTTTCTTT.

V and J are TRBV6-5 and TRBJ2-5, with 11 nucleotides matching TRBD2. This CDR3 comprises 13 residues. Trimming cost V 4 bases and J 5 bases; bases outside gene matches: 0. CDR1 and CDR2 from the germline V gene are MNHEY and SVGAGI. CDR3: CASSSSGRETQYF. The CDR3, as DNA: TGTGCCAGCAGTTCTAGCGGGAGGGAGACCCAGTACTTC.

CDR3 nucleotide sequence: TGTGCCAGCAGTGGTCTCAGGGGGAATGAGCAGTTCTTC. Protein: CASSGLRGNEQFF. This chain links TRBV6-2 or TRBV6-3 with TRBJ2-1, with TRBD1 identical over 7 bases. After removal of 5 bases from V and 7 bases from J, the junction contained 5 bases not matched to a gene. Germline CDR1 reads MNHEY; CDR2 reads SVGEGT. The CDR3 covers 13 residues.

The CDR3 here is CASSQRGRMRGADKNIQYF. DNA for the CDR3: TGTGCCAGCTCACAAAGGGGAAGAATGCGGGGGGCAGACAAAAACATTCAGTACTTC. The chain uses TRBV18 and TRBJ2-4, with 8 bases that match TRBD2. There are 19 residues in the CDR3. Germline lookup yields CDR1 KGHSH and CDR2 LQKENI. V lost 4 bases to trimming and J lost 3 bases; unmatched junction nucleotides: 17.

This chain links TRBV10-3 with TRBJ2-3; unclear D gene. From germline, CDR1 is ENHRY and CDR2 SYGVKD. This CDR3 has 15 amino acids. Trimming took 3 bases from V and 2 from J, leaving 12 bases between them. The CDR3 protein is CAISDTARNTDTQYF. The CDR3 DNA sequence: TGTGCCATCAGTGATACCGCTAGGAACACAGATACGCAGTATTTT.

The rearrangement uses TRBV9 and TRBJ1-2, with D possibly matching TRBD1 (6 bases). This CDR3 is built from 15 residues. In germline, CDR1 is SGDLS, CDR2 YYNGEE. The germline V and J ends were trimmed by 3 bases and 0 bases, with 12 bases remaining between them. CDR3 amino acids: CASSGEGGANYGYTF. The CDR3 bases are TGTGCCAGCAGCGGGGAGGGGGGAGCTAACTATGGCTACACCTTC.

The chain uses TRBV19 and TRBJ2-7, with 8 nucleotides matching TRBD1. The ends lost 6 bases at V and 6 bases at J; junction bases unmatched: 13. Germline V gene lookup returns CDR1 LNHDA and CDR2 SQIVND (reference sequence). This CDR3 region has 15 residues. The CDR3 region has the DNA TGTGCCAGTAGCCACGGACAGGGTGTAAGCAGCGAGCAGTACTTC. Translating it yields CASSHGQGVSSEQYF. The entire variable domain, with the rest obtained from reference TRBV19 and TRBJ2-7, is as follows: DGGITQSPKYLFRKEGQNVTLSCEQNLNHDAMYWYRQDPGQGLRLIYYSQIVNDFQKGDIAEGYSVSREKKESFPLTVTSAQKNPTAFYLCASSHGQGVSSEQYFGPGTRLTVT.

The V call is TRBV6-5, the J call TRBJ1-3; a possible D gene is TRBD1 (5 bases). Trimming took 5 bases from V and 0 from J, leaving 8 bases between them. CDR3 length: 14 amino acids. The germline gives CDR1 MNHEY, CDR2 SVGAGI. The CDR3 DNA follows: TGTGCCAGCAGTCCAGGGATCTCTGGAAACACCATATATTTT. Translated: CASSPGISGNTIYF.

The chain uses TRBV7-2 and TRBJ1-5; D remains ambiguous. The CDR3 is made up of 13 amino acids. Germline V gene sequence: CDR1 SGHTA, CDR2 FQGNSA. V gave up 5 bases and J gave up 6 bases, with 11 bases separating them. The CDR3 coding sequence is TGTGCCAGCAGCCCAGCGGACGGTCAGCCCCAGCATTTT. Translating it yields CASSPADGQPQHF.

V gene TRBV11-2 combines with J gene TRBJ2-7; 9 bases map to TRBD1. V shed 2 bases and J 4 bases; nucleotides not matched to a gene: 3. The CDR3 sequence is 14 residues long. Germline loops: CDR1 SGHAT, CDR2 FQNNGV. CDR3 DNA sequence: TGTGCCAGCAGCTTAATACAGGGGGCTTACGAGCAGTACTTC. Translating it yields CASSLIQGAYEQYF.

The chain employs TRBV12-3 or TRBV12-4 and TRBJ2-2; D remains unclear. Trimming left V 2 bases short and J 4 bases short, with 5 bases between. This CDR3 region has 13 residues. CDR3 region: CASSLSSTGELFF. The DNA for the CDR3 is TGTGCCAGCAGTTTATCTAGCACCGGGGAGCTGTTTTTT.

The chain joins TRBV6-2 or TRBV6-3 to TRBJ1-2; D unclear. CDR1 and CDR2 (germline): MNHEY, SVGEGT. The CDR3 extends over 16 amino acids. Trimming took 4 bases from V and 2 from J, leaving 17 bases between them. The CDR3 nucleotides read TGTGCCAGCAGTTCTCCACTGGGCCCGGGAAACTATGGCTACACCTTC. This codes for CASSSPLGPGNYGYTF.

V is TRBV10-1 and J is TRBJ2-4; 7 bases are shared with TRBD2. Germline trimming cut 2 bases from V and 1 base from J; bases unmatched to any gene: 5. CDR3 length: 16 amino acids. Germline assignment: CDR1 WNHNN and CDR2 SYGVQD (reference sequence). CDR3 bases: TGCGCCAGCAGTGAGGGGGGGGTGGTGGCCAAAAACATTCAGTACTTC. Protein sequence: CASSEGGVVAKNIQYF.

This sequence joins TRBV7-9 and TRBJ1-2; 8 bases are shared with TRBD1. Looked up from germline, CDR1 is SEHNR and CDR2 is FQNEAQ (reference sequence). Trimming cost V 4 bases and J 8 bases; bases outside gene matches: 9. This CDR3 has 14 amino acids. The CDR3 protein is CASSYWTGTGGYTF. The CDR3 DNA reads TGTGCCAGCAGCTACTGGACAGGGACAGGAGGCTACACCTTC. The complete variable domain, with remaining parts taken from reference TRBV7-9 and TRBJ1-2, reads DTGVSQNPRHKITKRGQNVTFRCDPISEHNRLYWYRQTLGQGPEFLTYFQNEAQLEKSRLLSDRFSAERPKGSFSTLEIQRTEQGDSAMYLCASSYWTGTGGYTFGSGTRLTVV.

The chain's CDR3 is CASSQDPRQGHQPQHF. The CDR3 DNA follows: TGTGCCAGCAGCCAAGATCCCCGCCAGGGCCATCAGCCCCAGCATTTT. This chain links TRBV4-2 with TRBJ1-5; tentatively, D is TRBD1 (5 bases). Germline CDR1 is LGHNA and CDR2 is YNFKEQ. Between the trimmed V and J ends, which lost 0 bases and 5 bases, there was a span of 14 bases. CDR3 length equals 16 residues.

The chain recombines TRBV2 with TRBJ2-2; 8 bases agree with TRBD1. The CDR3 spans 14 residues. Germline V CDR1 and CDR2: SNHLY, FYNNEI. J lost 4 bases, V lost 7 bases, and 5 bases had no gene match. The CDR3 DNA sequence: TGTGCCAGCATTGACAGGGGTGGCACCGGGGAGCTGTTTTTT. This sequence encodes CASIDRGGTGELFF.

This clone was found a few times. The chain combines TRBV4-3 with TRBJ1-2; 9 bases are shared with TRBD1. Germline V gene lookup returns CDR1 LGHNA and CDR2 YSLEER. This CDR3 is built from 16 residues. V trimming: 0 bases; J trimming: 7 bases; junction bases outside the gene matches: 9. This CDR3 reads CASSQEAGQGRGGYTF. As DNA, the CDR3 is TGCGCCAGCAGCCAAGAAGCGGGACAGGGACGAGGTGGCTACACCTTC.

The CDR3 reads CASSLAAVTDTQYF. CDR3 nucleotide sequence: TGTGCCAGCAGCTTAGCGGCGGTCACAGATACGCAGTATTTT. The rearrangement uses TRBV7-9 and TRBJ2-3; no reliable D call. CDR3 length: 14 residues. Trimming removed 0 bases at V and 2 bases at J, with 6 bases between. Looked up from germline, CDR1 is SEHNR and CDR2 is FQNEAQ (reference sequence).